The TCR beta chain under discussion was sequenced for a study of T-cell reconstitution after alpha-beta-depleted transplantation in children. Unique molecular identifiers featured in how the TCRbeta library was prepared. TCRdb analysed the PCR reads with MiXCR anew, one entry per CDR3 protein. In the table there are under 250,000 distinct CDR3 sequences, roughly 18% of which are singletons. This clonotype was observed a handful of times. Germline CDR1 is MDHEN and CDR2 is SYDVKM. The CDR3 totals 16 residues. The V segment lost 5 bases and the J segment 7 bases; nucleotides outside the gene matches: 12.

This TCR came from a male patient aged 2 to 10 who had a stem cell transplant for acute lymphoblastic leukemia, so the T cells may come from the graft donor. The material was PBMCs, mostly from graft donor cells, obtained 360 days after TCRalphabeta/CD19-depleted stem cell transplant. The J gene is TRBJ2-1, the V gene TRBV28; TRBD2 aligns across 9 bases. CDR3 bases: TGTGCCAGCAGTATCCGGGGGGCGGGAGGGAGAAATGAGCAGTTCTTC. Protein product: CASSIRGAGGRNEQFF.